A few counts support the clone carrying this T cell receptor (beta chain). Its antigen is not known. Researchers used the Oncomine TCR Beta short-read assay to sequence DNA from cultured CD4+ T cells. Using its own MiXCR run on the PCR reads, TCRdb lists one record per CDR3 protein. The sample carries about 3,400 distinct CDR3 sequences, around 40% recorded once. This specimen comes from a study of vaccination and CD4 T cells after COVID-19. Treatment defined: 10-day PBMC culture with coronavirus spike peptide pools or control peptides (ViraFEST assay). This CDR3 spans 14 amino acids. V was shortened by 10 bases and J by 8 bases, with 22 bases between the two germline ends. Germline assignment: CDR1 SEHNR and CDR2 FQNEAQ (reference sequence).

What was sequenced was CD4+ T cells from blood, cultured in vitro. V usage is TRBV7-9 and J usage is TRBJ2-3; TRBD2 is a possible D gene (6 bases). This TCR came from a human donor who had recovered from COVID-19. The CDR3 sequence: CATGDSALGGTQYF. Written as DNA, the CDR3 is TGTGCCACCGGGGACTCCGCTTTGGGGGGTACGCAGTATTTT. Full variable domain (outside the CDR3, taken from reference TRBV7-9 and TRBJ2-3): DTGVSQNPRHKITKRGQNVTFRCDPISEHNRLYWYRQTLGQGPEFLTYFQNEAQLEKSRLLSDRFSAERPKGSFSTLEIQRTEQGDSAMYLCATGDSALGGTQYFGPGTRLTVL.